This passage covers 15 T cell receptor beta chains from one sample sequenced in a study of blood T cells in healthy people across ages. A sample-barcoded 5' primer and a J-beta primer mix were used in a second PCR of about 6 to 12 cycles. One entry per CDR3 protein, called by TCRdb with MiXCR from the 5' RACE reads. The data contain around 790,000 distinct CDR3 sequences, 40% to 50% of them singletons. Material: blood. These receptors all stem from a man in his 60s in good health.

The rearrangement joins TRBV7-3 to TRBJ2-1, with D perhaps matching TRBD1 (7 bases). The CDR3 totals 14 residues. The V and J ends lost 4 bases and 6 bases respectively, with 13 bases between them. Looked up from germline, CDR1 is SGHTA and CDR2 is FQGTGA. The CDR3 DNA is TGTGCCAGCAGCTCCCGACAGGGAGGCAATGAGCAGTTCTTC. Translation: CASSSRQGGNEQFF.

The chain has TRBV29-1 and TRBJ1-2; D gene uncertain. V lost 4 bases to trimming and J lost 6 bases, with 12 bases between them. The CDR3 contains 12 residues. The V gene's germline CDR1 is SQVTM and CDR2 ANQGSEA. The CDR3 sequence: CSVGGRGDGYTF. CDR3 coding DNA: TGCAGCGTTGGAGGCAGAGGAGATGGCTACACCTTC.

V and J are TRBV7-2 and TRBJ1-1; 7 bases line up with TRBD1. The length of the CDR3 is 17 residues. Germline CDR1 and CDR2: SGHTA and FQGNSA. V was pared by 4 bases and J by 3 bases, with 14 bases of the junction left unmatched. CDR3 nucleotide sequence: TGTGCCAGCAGCTCCCCCGGGGTATACAGGGGTTACACTGAAGCTTTCTTT. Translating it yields CASSSPGVYRGYTEAFF. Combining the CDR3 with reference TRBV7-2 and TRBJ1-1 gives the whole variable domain GAGVSQSPSNKVTEKGKDVELRCDPISGHTALYWYRQSLGQGLEFLIYFQGNSAPDKSGLPSDRFSAERTGGSVSTLTIQRTQQEDSAVYLCASSSPGVYRGYTEAFFGQGTRLTVV.

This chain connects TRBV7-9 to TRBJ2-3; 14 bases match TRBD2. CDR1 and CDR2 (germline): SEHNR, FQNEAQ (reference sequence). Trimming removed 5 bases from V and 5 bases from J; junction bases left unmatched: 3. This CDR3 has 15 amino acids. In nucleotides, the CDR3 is TGTGCCAGCAGCATTGGACTAGCGGGGGGAGATACGCAGTATTTT. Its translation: CASSIGLAGGDTQYF.

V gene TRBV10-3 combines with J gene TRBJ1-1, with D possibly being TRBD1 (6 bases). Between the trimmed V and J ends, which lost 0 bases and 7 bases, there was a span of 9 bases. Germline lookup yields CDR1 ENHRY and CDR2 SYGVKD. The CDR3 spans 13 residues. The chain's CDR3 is CAISESVRGEAFF. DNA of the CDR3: TGTGCCATCAGTGAGTCGGTCAGGGGTGAAGCTTTCTTT.

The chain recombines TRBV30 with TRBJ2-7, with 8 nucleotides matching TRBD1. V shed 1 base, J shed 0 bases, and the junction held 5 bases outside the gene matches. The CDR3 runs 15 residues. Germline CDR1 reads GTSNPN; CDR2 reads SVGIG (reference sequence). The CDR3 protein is CAWSGPGGRSYEQYF. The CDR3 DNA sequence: TGTGCCTGGAGTGGTCCAGGGGGCCGCTCCTACGAGCAGTACTTC.

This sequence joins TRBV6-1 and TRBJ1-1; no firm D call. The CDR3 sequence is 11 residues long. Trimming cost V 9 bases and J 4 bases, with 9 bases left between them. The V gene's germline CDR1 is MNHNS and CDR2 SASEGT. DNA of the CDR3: TGTGCCAGTATTGGTATCACTGAAGCTTTCTTT. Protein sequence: CASIGITEAFF.

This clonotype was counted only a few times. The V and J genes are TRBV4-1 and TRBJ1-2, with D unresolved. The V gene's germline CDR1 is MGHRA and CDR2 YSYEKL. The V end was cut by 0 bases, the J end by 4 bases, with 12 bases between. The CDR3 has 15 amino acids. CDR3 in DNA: TGCGCCAGCAGCCAAGATGCGGCTATAGGCTATGGCTACACCTTC. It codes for CASSQDAAIGYGYTF.

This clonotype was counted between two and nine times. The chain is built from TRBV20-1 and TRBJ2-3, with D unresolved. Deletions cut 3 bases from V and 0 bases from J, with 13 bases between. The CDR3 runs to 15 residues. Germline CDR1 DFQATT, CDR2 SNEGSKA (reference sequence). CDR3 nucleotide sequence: TGCAGTGCTAGGGGTGGGAAGGGCAGCACAGATACGCAGTATTTT. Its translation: CSARGGKGSTDTQYF.

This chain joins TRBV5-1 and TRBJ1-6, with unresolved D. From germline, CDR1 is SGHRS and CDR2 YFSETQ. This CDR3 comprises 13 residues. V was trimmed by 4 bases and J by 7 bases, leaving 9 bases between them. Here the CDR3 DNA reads TGCGCCAGCAGCCCCGGACTGAATTCACCCCTCCACTTT. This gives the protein CASSPGLNSPLHF.

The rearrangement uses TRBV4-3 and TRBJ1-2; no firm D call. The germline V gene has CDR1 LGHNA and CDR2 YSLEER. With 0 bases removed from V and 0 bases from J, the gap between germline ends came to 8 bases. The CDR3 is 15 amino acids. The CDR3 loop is CASSQDRVSNYGYTF. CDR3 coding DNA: TGCGCCAGCAGCCAAGACAGAGTGTCTAACTATGGCTACACCTTC.

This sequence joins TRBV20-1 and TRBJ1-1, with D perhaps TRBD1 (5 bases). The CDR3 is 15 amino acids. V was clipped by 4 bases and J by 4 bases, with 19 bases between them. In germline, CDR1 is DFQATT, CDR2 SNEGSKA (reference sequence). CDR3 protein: CSATYGAGRGTEAFF. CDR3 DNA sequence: TGCAGTGCTACCTACGGGGCCGGAAGGGGCACTGAAGCTTTCTTT.

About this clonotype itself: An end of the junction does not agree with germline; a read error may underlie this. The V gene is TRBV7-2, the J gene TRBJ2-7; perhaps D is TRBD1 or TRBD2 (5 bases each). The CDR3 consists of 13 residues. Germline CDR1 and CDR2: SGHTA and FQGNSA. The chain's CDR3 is CANSLGESYEQYF. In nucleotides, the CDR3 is TGTGCCAACAGCTTGGGGGAATCCTACGAGCAGTACTTC.

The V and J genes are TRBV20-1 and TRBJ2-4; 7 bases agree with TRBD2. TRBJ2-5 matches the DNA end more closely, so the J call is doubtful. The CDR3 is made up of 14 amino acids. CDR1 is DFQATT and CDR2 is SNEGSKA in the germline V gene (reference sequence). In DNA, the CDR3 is TGCAGTGCTAGAGATGGGGGGGTAGGGGAGACCCAGTACTTC. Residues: CSARDGGVGETQYF.

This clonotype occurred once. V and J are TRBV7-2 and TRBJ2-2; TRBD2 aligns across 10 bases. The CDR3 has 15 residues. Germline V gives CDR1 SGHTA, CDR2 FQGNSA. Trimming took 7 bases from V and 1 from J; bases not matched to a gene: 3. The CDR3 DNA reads TGTGCCAGCAAGAGGACTAGCGGGAACACCGGGGAGCTGTTTTTT. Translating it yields CASKRTSGNTGELFF.